This T cell receptor (beta chain) is drawn from a study of cytomegalovirus exposure and HLA in healthy donors. Study results and caveats: The study had only CMV serostatus as immune exposure information.

Unmatched junction bases numbered 3, after V lost 6 bases and J lost 3 bases. The CDR3 extends over 15 amino acids. Germline CDR1 is SGHTA and CDR2 is FQGTGA. This clone was seen only once. Its antigen is still unknown. 60 Vbeta and 13 Jbeta primers were used in PCR. Libraries were prepared by immunoSEQ multiplex PCR; TCRdb keeps only in-frame clonotypes and omits some of them. The sample records some 120,000 clones, 80% being singletons. The source of this sequence is a young man in good health and CMV-seronegative. This sequence joins TRBV7-3 and TRBJ2-1, with 12 bases fitting TRBD2. The sequenced sample was PBMCs. CDR3 region: CASRLAGGDYNEQFF. CDR3 in DNA: TGTGCCAGCAGACTAGCGGGAGGTGACTACAATGAGCAGTTCTTC.